This TCR beta chain appears in the sequencing data of a study of blood T cells in healthy people across ages. This clonotype appeared a few times. Antigen unknown. With a J-beta primer mix and a sample-barcoded 5' primer, a second PCR ran about 6 to 11 cycles. From each sample, at least 2.5 million paired-end reads containing CDR3 were obtained. TCRdb re-analysed the 5' RACE reads in MiXCR, keeping a single row per CDR3 protein. The sample holds about 930,000 distinct CDR3 sequences, approximately 32% seen once. The CDR3 loop spans 14 amino acids. Germline CDR1 reads SNHLY; CDR2 reads FYNNEI. Trimming pared 6 bases from V and 5 bases from J, leaving 16 bases between. Regarding the study as a whole: As naive T cell percentage varied, TCR beta diversity correlated strongly with it.

These data also formed part of another study, on T cells of mothers and their children. That work contributes: Each donor was one of three healthy Caucasian mothers or one of their six children. For each mother, over 9 million TCR beta CDR3 reads were obtained, and for each child, around 3.1 million.

The V and J genes are TRBV2 and TRBJ2-5, with a weak D call TRBD1 (5 bases). The TCR sequence derives from a woman between 40 and 55 years old in good health. The sample was blood. CDR3 region: CASRMTAMGETQYF. The CDR3 region has the DNA TGTGCCAGCAGGATGACAGCCATGGGGGAGACCCAGTACTTC.